A selection of T cell receptor beta chains follows, all from one sample in a study of blood T cell repertoires in COVID-19. The assay was immunoSEQ multiplex PCR, and TCRdb's table has in-frame clones only and misses some. The table shows around 300,000 clones, with about nine tenths occurring only once. Sequenced input: peripheral blood. These receptors were obtained from a woman between 25 and 40 years old with COVID-19, enrolled during active disease. Each CDR3 is given with its conserved first and last residue. Each record gives: clone size, J gene, D gene, V gene, CDR3 DNA, CDR3 protein. The D gene is left open where the match is weak. The size of a clone is reported for some rows only, either as once, few or many, or as a class for expanded clones.

abundance: -
j_gene: TRBJ1-2
d_gene: -
v_gene: TRBV5-1
CDR3nt: TGCGCCAGCAGCTTGGCCGGGAGCGACTATGGCTACACCTTC
CDR3aa: CASSLAGSDYGYTF

abundance: -
j_gene: TRBJ2-1
d_gene: -
v_gene: TRBV7-2
CDR3nt: TGTGCCAGCAGCCGCACCGGGGGGCCTTTCAATGAGCAGTTCTTC
CDR3aa: CASSRTGGPFNEQFF

abundance: -
j_gene: TRBJ1-1
d_gene: -
v_gene: TRBV13
CDR3nt: TGTGCCAGCAGCTTAAAGGGGAGGACTGAAGCTTTCTTT
CDR3aa: CASSLKGRTEAFF

abundance: -
j_gene: TRBJ1-5
d_gene: -
v_gene: TRBV18
CDR3nt: TGTGCCAGCTCATCCACGGCAGGGCAGGCCAATCAGCCCCAGCATTTT
CDR3aa: CASSSTAGQANQPQHF

abundance: -
j_gene: TRBJ1-6
d_gene: -
v_gene: TRBV6-4
CDR3nt: TGTGCCAGCAGTGACTCGATAGGCGCCGTACAAGACAGCTCCTATAATTCACCCCTCCACTTT
CDR3aa: CASSDSIGAVQDSSYNSPLHF

abundance: -
j_gene: TRBJ2-3
d_gene: TRBD2
v_gene: TRBV29-1
CDR3nt: TGCAGCGTGGAACTAGCGGGGGGCGTGGATACGCAGTATTTT
CDR3aa: CSVELAGGVDTQYF

abundance: -
j_gene: TRBJ2-3
d_gene: TRBD2
v_gene: TRBV11-2
CDR3nt: TGTGCCAGCAACCTATTGCCGGGACTAGCGGGCACAGATACGCAGTATTTT
CDR3aa: CASNLLPGLAGTDTQYF

abundance: -
j_gene: TRBJ1-1
d_gene: -
v_gene: TRBV11-2
CDR3nt: TGTGCCAGCAGCGAAGTTGCAGGGGAGAGGACTGAAGCTTTCTTT
CDR3aa: CASSEVAGERTEAFF

abundance: -
j_gene: TRBJ2-7
d_gene: -
v_gene: TRBV5-1
CDR3nt: TGCGCCAGCAGCTTGAACTTCTACGAGCAGTACTTC
CDR3aa: CASSLNFYEQYF

abundance: -
j_gene: TRBJ2-5
d_gene: -
v_gene: TRBV27
CDR3nt: TGTGCCAGCAGTTTAGGACACTCAGAGACCCAGTACTTC
CDR3aa: CASSLGHSETQYF

abundance: -
j_gene: TRBJ1-2
d_gene: -
v_gene: TRBV29-1
CDR3nt: TGCAGCGTTGAAGATTGGGAGACCTATGGCTACACCTTC
CDR3aa: CSVEDWETYGYTF

abundance: -
j_gene: TRBJ2-5
d_gene: -
v_gene: TRBV5-6
CDR3nt: TGTGCCAGCAGCCCCCTGCGGACAGAGGGAGAGACCCAGTACTTC
CDR3aa: CASSPLRTEGETQYF

abundance: -
j_gene: TRBJ1-3
d_gene: TRBD1
v_gene: TRBV10-3
CDR3nt: TGTGCCATCAGTACACAGGGGGCTGGAAACACCATATATTTT
CDR3aa: CAISTQGAGNTIYF

abundance: -
j_gene: TRBJ1-3
d_gene: -
v_gene: TRBV21-1
CDR3nt: TGTACCGACCTCCAAGGAGACCCGAACTCCGGAAACACCATATATTTT
CDR3aa: CTDLQGDPNSGNTIYF

abundance: -
j_gene: TRBJ2-3
d_gene: TRBD2
v_gene: TRBV11-2
CDR3nt: TGTGCCAGCAGCCCGATCCCCGTGATAGCGGGGGTAACAGATACGCAGTATTTT
CDR3aa: CASSPIPVIAGVTDTQYF

abundance: -
j_gene: TRBJ1-1
d_gene: TRBD1
v_gene: TRBV5-6
CDR3nt: TGTGCCAGCAGCTCCCGGGACAGGGAGGTCACTGAAGCTTTCTTT
CDR3aa: CASSSRDREVTEAFF

abundance: -
j_gene: TRBJ2-1
d_gene: -
v_gene: TRBV7-9
CDR3nt: TGTGCCAGCAGCTTTTCTAATGAGCAGTTCTTC
CDR3aa: CASSFSNEQFF

abundance: -
j_gene: TRBJ2-3
d_gene: -
v_gene: TRBV6-4
CDR3nt: TGTGCCAGCAGTGACTCTGGCGGGAGCACAGATACGCAGTATTTT
CDR3aa: CASSDSGGSTDTQYF

abundance: -
j_gene: TRBJ2-3
d_gene: -
v_gene: TRBV4-1
CDR3nt: TGCGCCAGCAGCCTCTTAGCGGACACAGATACGCAGTATTTT
CDR3aa: CASSLLADTDTQYF

abundance: few
j_gene: TRBJ1-1
d_gene: TRBD1
v_gene: TRBV29-1
CDR3nt: TGCAGCATCACCAGGGGGGAAACTGAAGCTTTCTTT
CDR3aa: CSITRGETEAFF

abundance: -
j_gene: TRBJ1-1
d_gene: -
v_gene: TRBV7-9
CDR3nt: TGTGCCAGCACCGCCAATCCGAGGGACACTGAAGCTTTCTTT
CDR3aa: CASTANPRDTEAFF

abundance: -
j_gene: TRBJ2-1
d_gene: -
v_gene: TRBV9
CDR3nt: TGTGCCAGCAGCTCCTTGGGACTCACCCTGGGGAATGAGCAGTTCTTC
CDR3aa: CASSSLGLTLGNEQFF

abundance: many
j_gene: TRBJ2-1
d_gene: -
v_gene: TRBV6-4
CDR3nt: TGTGCCAGCAGTGCGGGGGACTACAATGAGCAGTTCTTC
CDR3aa: CASSAGDYNEQFF

abundance: many
j_gene: TRBJ1-5
d_gene: -
v_gene: TRBV24-1
CDR3nt: TGTGCCACCAGTGCAACAATGTCCCAGCCCCAGCATTTT
CDR3aa: CATSATMSQPQHF

abundance: once
j_gene: TRBJ2-3
d_gene: -
v_gene: TRBV24-1
CDR3nt: TGTGCCACCAGTGATAATTCGGGGATCGCAGATACGCAGTATTTT
CDR3aa: CATSDNSGIADTQYF

abundance: -
j_gene: TRBJ2-3
d_gene: -
v_gene: TRBV9
CDR3nt: TGTGCCAGCAGCGCAGGGCCATGGTTGGATACGCAGTATTTT
CDR3aa: CASSAGPWLDTQYF

abundance: -
j_gene: TRBJ1-2
d_gene: -
v_gene: TRBV11-3
CDR3nt: TGTGCCAGCAGCTTCGGTTGGTCCCAGGAAAGATATGGCTACACCTTC
CDR3aa: CASSFGWSQERYGYTF

abundance: -
j_gene: TRBJ1-6
d_gene: -
v_gene: TRBV27
CDR3nt: TGTGCCAGCAGTTTGAACGGACAGCCTCTTAATTCACCCCTCCACTTT
CDR3aa: CASSLNGQPLNSPLHF

abundance: -
j_gene: TRBJ1-1
d_gene: -
v_gene: TRBV7-9
CDR3nt: TGTGCCAGCAGCCTGACAGGTGATAATGAAGCTTTCTTT
CDR3aa: CASSLTGDNEAFF

abundance: -
j_gene: TRBJ1-4
d_gene: -
v_gene: TRBV5-6
CDR3nt: TGTGCCAGCAGCTACGGTGCAACTAATGAAAAACTGTTTTTT
CDR3aa: CASSYGATNEKLFF

abundance: -
j_gene: TRBJ2-2
d_gene: -
v_gene: TRBV7-2
CDR3nt: TGTGCCAGCAGCCTTAGCGGGGAGCTGTTTTTT
CDR3aa: CASSLSGELFF

abundance: -
j_gene: TRBJ1-1
d_gene: -
v_gene: TRBV19
CDR3nt: TGTGCCAGTAGTGGGGCAGGTGAAGCTTTCTTT
CDR3aa: CASSGAGEAFF

abundance: -
j_gene: TRBJ1-1
d_gene: -
v_gene: TRBV6-5
CDR3nt: TGTGCCAGCAGTTACTCCGGCAGGACTGAAGCTTTCTTT
CDR3aa: CASSYSGRTEAFF

abundance: -
j_gene: TRBJ1-5
d_gene: -
v_gene: TRBV9
CDR3nt: TGTGCCAACTTTTCATGGGACTATAGCAATCAGCCCCAGCATTTT
CDR3aa: CANFSWDYSNQPQHF

abundance: -
j_gene: TRBJ1-5
d_gene: TRBD1
v_gene: TRBV5-5
CDR3nt: TGTGCCAGCAGCTTGGGACAGGGGACTCAGCCCCAGCATTTT
CDR3aa: CASSLGQGTQPQHF

abundance: -
j_gene: TRBJ2-2
d_gene: TRBD1
v_gene: TRBV7-9
CDR3nt: TGTGCCAGCAGCTTAGGACAGGGTGGCACCGGGGAGCTGTTTTTT
CDR3aa: CASSLGQGGTGELFF

abundance: -
j_gene: TRBJ1-3
d_gene: -
v_gene: TRBV7-2
CDR3nt: TGTGCCAGCAGCCCACGCTTCAGGACAGCGAGCTCTGGAAACACCATATATTTT
CDR3aa: CASSPRFRTASSGNTIYF

abundance: once
j_gene: TRBJ1-5
d_gene: -
v_gene: TRBV12-5
CDR3nt: TGTGCTAGTGGTTTGGACGCTGGGCTAGACAGAGATGATCAGCCCCAGCATTTT
CDR3aa: CASGLDAGLDRDDQPQHF

abundance: -
j_gene: TRBJ2-7
d_gene: TRBD1
v_gene: TRBV2
CDR3nt: TGTGCCAGCAGGGCCTGGACAGGGGGCGAGCAGTACTTC
CDR3aa: CASRAWTGGEQYF

abundance: -
j_gene: TRBJ1-1
d_gene: -
v_gene: TRBV7-9
CDR3nt: TGTGCCAGCAGCGCGGATAGCCGACAGGACACTGAAGCTTTCTTT
CDR3aa: CASSADSRQDTEAFF

abundance: -
j_gene: TRBJ2-1
d_gene: -
v_gene: TRBV11-3
CDR3nt: TGTGCCAGCACCCCGGGGAGCTCCTACAATGAGCAGTTCTTC
CDR3aa: CASTPGSSYNEQFF

abundance: once
j_gene: TRBJ1-2
d_gene: -
v_gene: TRBV2
CDR3nt: TGTGCCAGCAGTGAAGCCCACCAGGAGGGAGTCGATGGCTACACCTTC
CDR3aa: CASSEAHQEGVDGYTF

abundance: -
j_gene: TRBJ1-6
d_gene: TRBD1
v_gene: TRBV9
CDR3nt: TGTGCCAGCAGCGCGACAGGGGGAATGTCACCCCTCCACTTT
CDR3aa: CASSATGGMSPLHF

abundance: -
j_gene: TRBJ2-1
d_gene: -
v_gene: TRBV6-1
CDR3nt: TGTGCCAGCAGTGATCGTGGCGGCGGTCTGAATGAGCAGTTCTTC
CDR3aa: CASSDRGGGLNEQFF

abundance: -
j_gene: TRBJ1-1
d_gene: -
v_gene: TRBV6-2/TRBV6-3
CDR3nt: TGTGCCAGCAGCCACCAGGTGGGTTTGAACACTGAAGCTTTCTTT
CDR3aa: CASSHQVGLNTEAFF

abundance: -
j_gene: TRBJ1-6
d_gene: TRBD1
v_gene: TRBV7-2
CDR3nt: TGTGCCAGCAGCTTATGGATCGGACAGGGGGCAGGGAATTCACCCCTCCACTTT
CDR3aa: CASSLWIGQGAGNSPLHF

abundance: -
j_gene: TRBJ2-7
d_gene: TRBD2
v_gene: TRBV4-2
CDR3nt: TGTGCCAGCAGCCAAGATGAGCGGGGGTGGTACGAGCAGTACTTC
CDR3aa: CASSQDERGWYEQYF

abundance: -
j_gene: TRBJ2-5
d_gene: TRBD1
v_gene: TRBV6-1
CDR3nt: TGTGCCAGCAGTGAAGGGATCCGGGACAGCTCGCGAGAGACCCAGTACTTC
CDR3aa: CASSEGIRDSSRETQYF

abundance: few
j_gene: TRBJ1-2
d_gene: -
v_gene: TRBV11-3
CDR3nt: TGTGCCAGCAGCGCGGTAGTTCCCCCACGTTCGAGCTACACCTTC
CDR3aa: CASSAVVPPRSSYTF

abundance: -
j_gene: TRBJ2-5
d_gene: -
v_gene: TRBV2
CDR3nt: TGTGCCACCCTAAGGGGGAGAGGGGAGACCCAGTACTTC
CDR3aa: CATLRGRGETQYF

abundance: -
j_gene: TRBJ1-6
d_gene: TRBD1
v_gene: TRBV5-1
CDR3nt: TGCGCCAGCGCTCCAGGGGGCCGTAATTCACCCCTCCACTTT
CDR3aa: CASAPGGRNSPLHF

abundance: -
j_gene: TRBJ2-3
d_gene: TRBD2
v_gene: TRBV7-6
CDR3nt: TGTGCCAGCAGCTTAGCTCCTAGCGGGGGGGCTGTGGATACGCAGTATTTT
CDR3aa: CASSLAPSGGAVDTQYF

abundance: few
j_gene: TRBJ1-3
d_gene: -
v_gene: TRBV18
CDR3nt: TGTGCCAGCTCACCTCCATCGAGGAGCTCTGGAAACACCATATATTTT
CDR3aa: CASSPPSRSSGNTIYF

abundance: -
j_gene: TRBJ1-3
d_gene: TRBD1
v_gene: TRBV5-6
CDR3nt: TGTGCCAGCAGCTTGTATGAAGGACGGACAGGGAGGCCTGGAAACACCATATATTTT
CDR3aa: CASSLYEGRTGRPGNTIYF

abundance: -
j_gene: TRBJ1-2
d_gene: -
v_gene: TRBV6-4
CDR3nt: TGTGCCAGCAGTGACAATGGGGCCGAGGCTGGCTACACCTTC
CDR3aa: CASSDNGAEAGYTF